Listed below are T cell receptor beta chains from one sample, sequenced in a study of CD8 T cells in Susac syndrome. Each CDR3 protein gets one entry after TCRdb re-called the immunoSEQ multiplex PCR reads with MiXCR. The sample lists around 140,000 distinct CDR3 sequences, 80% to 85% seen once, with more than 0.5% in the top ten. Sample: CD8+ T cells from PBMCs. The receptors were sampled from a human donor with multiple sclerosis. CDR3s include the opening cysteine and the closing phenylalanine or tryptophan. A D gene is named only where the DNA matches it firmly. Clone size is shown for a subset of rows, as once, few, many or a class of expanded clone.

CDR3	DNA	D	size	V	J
CASSLIPFRTGVFYEQYF	TGTGCCAGCAGTTTAATTCCGTTTCGGACAGGAGTTTTCTACGAGCAGTACTTC	TRBD1	-	TRBV28	TRBJ2-7
CASSLNWNTEAFF	TGTGCCAGCAGCCTCAACTGGAACACTGAAGCTTTCTTT	-	-	TRBV6-5	TRBJ1-1
CSATVPGLAGGLYNEQFF	TGCAGTGCTACCGTCCCGGGACTAGCGGGGGGGCTATACAATGAGCAGTTCTTC	TRBD2	-	TRBV20-1	TRBJ2-1
CASSYAGGSQGTQYF	TGCGCCAGCAGCTATGCAGGGGGTAGCCAAGGGACCCAGTACTTC	TRBD1	-	TRBV5-1	TRBJ2-5
CASSQAQGAVVNEQFF	TGCGCCAGCAGCCAAGCTCAGGGGGCGGTCGTGAATGAGCAGTTCTTC	TRBD1	-	TRBV4-3	TRBJ2-1
CASSARLAVYNEQFF	TGTGCCAGCAGTGCCCGACTAGCGGTCTACAATGAGCAGTTCTTC	TRBD2	-	TRBV6-2/TRBV6-3	TRBJ2-1
CASRGINEQYF	TGTGCCAGCAGGGGTATCAACGAGCAGTACTTC	-	-	TRBV28	TRBJ2-7
CASSLVGELFF	TGTGCCAGCAGTTTGGTCGGGGAGCTGTTTTTT	-	few	TRBV28	TRBJ2-2
CASSLGVGILGEAFF	TGCGCCAGCAGCTTGGGGGTCGGGATTCTAGGTGAAGCTTTCTTT	-	-	TRBV5-1	TRBJ1-1
CASSPATGTYGYTF	TGTGCCAGCAGCCCCGCGACAGGTACCTATGGCTACACCTTC	-	-	TRBV27	TRBJ1-2
CSAGTSRGNEQFF	TGCAGTGCGGGGACTAGTCGAGGCAATGAGCAGTTCTTC	TRBD2	-	TRBV20-1	TRBJ2-1
CASSYSADTQYF	TGTGCCAGCAGCTACTCAGCAGATACGCAGTATTTT	-	few	TRBV7-2	TRBJ2-3
CASSLEGRDSFTDTQYF	TGTGCCAGCAGCTTAGAAGGTCGGGACTCTTTCACAGATACGCAGTATTTT	-	-	TRBV7-2	TRBJ2-3
CASSQDLGTGTLNHF	TGTGCCAGCAGCCAAGATCTCGGGACAGGGACCCTAAACCACTTC	TRBD1	-	TRBV3-1	TRBJ2-5
CATSEGTGELFF	TGTGCCACATCGGAGGGCACCGGGGAGCTGTTTTTT	-	-	TRBV25-1	TRBJ2-2
CASSPGTRLTGELFF	TGTGCCAGCAGCCCCGGGACGCGTCTCACCGGGGAGCTGTTTTTT	-	-	TRBV5-6	TRBJ2-2
CASRFTDRATEAFF	TGTGCCAGCAGATTCACGGACAGGGCTACTGAAGCTTTCTTT	TRBD1	once	TRBV6-5	TRBJ1-1
CASSPTGLPGNTIYF	TGTGCCAGCTCACCGACAGGGTTACCTGGAAACACCATATATTTT	TRBD1	-	TRBV18	TRBJ1-3
CASSPVGQGNYGYTF	TGTGCCAGCAGCCCAGTGGGACAGGGAAACTATGGCTACACCTTC	TRBD1	-	TRBV7-2	TRBJ1-2
CSAAEVWGLASYNEQFF	TGCAGTGCGGCCGAGGTGTGGGGACTAGCGTCCTACAATGAGCAGTTCTTC	TRBD2	once	TRBV20-1	TRBJ2-1
CAWSVPGYRQGYSWVPGNTIYF	TGTGCCTGGAGTGTACCGGGTTATAGACAGGGGTATTCTTGGGTGCCAGGAAACACCATATATTTT	TRBD1	-	TRBV30	TRBJ1-3
CASSQNLQPYEQYF	TGTGCCAGCAGCCAGAACCTTCAACCCTACGAGCAGTACTTC	-	-	TRBV14	TRBJ2-7
CASTGPSSTDTQYF	TGTGCCAGCACGGGGCCGTCTAGCACAGATACGCAGTATTTT	-	once	TRBV12-3/TRBV12-4	TRBJ2-3
CASSLQGAGELFF	TGTGCCAGCAGCCTTCAGGGGGCCGGGGAGCTGTTTTTT	TRBD1	few	TRBV6-1	TRBJ2-2
CASSQVGGDGYTF	TGTGCCAGCAGCCAGGTCGGGGGGGATGGCTACACCTTC	-	few	TRBV3-1	TRBJ1-2
CSGTGWDGYTF	TGCAGTGGAACAGGTTGGGATGGCTACACCTTC	-	-	TRBV29-1	TRBJ1-2
CATSAGESGNQPQHF	TGTGCCACCAGTGCAGGAGAGTCGGGGAATCAGCCCCAGCATTTT	-	-	TRBV24-1	TRBJ1-5
CASSYPGGGTEAFF	TGTGCCAGCAGCTATCCCGGGGGGGGCACTGAAGCTTTCTTT	-	-	TRBV14	TRBJ1-1
CASSVSGELFF	TGTGCCAGCAGCGTGAGCGGGGAGCTGTTTTTT	-	-	TRBV12-3/TRBV12-4	TRBJ2-2
CAWSARRGRTYEQYF	TGTGCCTGGAGTGCGCGGCGGGGAAGGACCTACGAGCAGTACTTC	-	once	TRBV30	TRBJ2-7
CASSQEIAGFPYNEQFF	TGTGCCAGCAGCCAGGAAATAGCGGGTTTCCCCTACAATGAGCAGTTCTTC	TRBD2	few	TRBV7-9	TRBJ2-1
CASTTGGSYNSPLHF	TGTGCCAGTACCACAGGGGGGTCCTATAATTCACCCCTCCACTTT	TRBD1	few	TRBV19	TRBJ1-6
CASSTTSGYNEQFF	TGTGCCAGTAGTACGACTAGCGGTTACAATGAGCAGTTCTTC	TRBD2	-	TRBV19	TRBJ2-1
CASSQVTGKETQYF	TGCGCCAGCAGCCAAGTTACAGGGAAAGAGACCCAGTACTTC	-	-	TRBV4-1	TRBJ2-5
CASSEGWGYQPQHF	TGTGCCAGCAGTGAAGGGTGGGGATATCAGCCCCAGCATTTT	-	-	TRBV6-1	TRBJ1-5
CASSVQGDTEAFF	TGTGCCAGTAGTGTACAGGGGGACACTGAAGCTTTCTTT	TRBD1	-	TRBV19	TRBJ1-1
CASTDPGNGYTF	TGTGCCAGCACCGACCCGGGGAATGGCTACACCTTC	-	-	TRBV6-1	TRBJ1-2
CASSQFKAGGEQFF	TGCGCCAGCAGCCAATTTAAGGCGGGAGGAGAGCAGTTCTTC	TRBD2	-	TRBV4-3	TRBJ2-1
CASTWTEEDTQYF	TGTGCCAGCACCTGGACAGAGGAGGATACGCAGTATTTT	-	-	TRBV5-6	TRBJ2-3
CATARGRAGETQYF	TGTGCCACTGCTCGCGGGAGGGCCGGGGAGACCCAGTACTTC	TRBD2	-	TRBV15	TRBJ2-5
CATSDRGIRSYNEQFF	TGTGCCACCTCGGACAGGGGGATTAGGTCCTACAATGAGCAGTTCTTC	TRBD1	-	TRBV19	TRBJ2-1
CASRGQVDTQYF	TGCGCCAGCAGGGGACAGGTAGATACGCAGTATTTT	TRBD1	few	TRBV4-1	TRBJ2-3
CASRLTGGAQPQHF	TGTGCCAGCAGGCTCACAGGGGGCGCGCAGCCCCAGCATTTT	TRBD1	few	TRBV27	TRBJ1-5
CASSLATVNYGYTF	TGCGCCAGCAGCTTGGCGACAGTGAACTATGGCTACACCTTC	-	-	TRBV5-1	TRBJ1-2
CASSFQQGVYNEQFF	TGTGCCAGCAGCTTCCAACAGGGGGTCTACAATGAGCAGTTCTTC	TRBD1	few	TRBV7-9	TRBJ2-1